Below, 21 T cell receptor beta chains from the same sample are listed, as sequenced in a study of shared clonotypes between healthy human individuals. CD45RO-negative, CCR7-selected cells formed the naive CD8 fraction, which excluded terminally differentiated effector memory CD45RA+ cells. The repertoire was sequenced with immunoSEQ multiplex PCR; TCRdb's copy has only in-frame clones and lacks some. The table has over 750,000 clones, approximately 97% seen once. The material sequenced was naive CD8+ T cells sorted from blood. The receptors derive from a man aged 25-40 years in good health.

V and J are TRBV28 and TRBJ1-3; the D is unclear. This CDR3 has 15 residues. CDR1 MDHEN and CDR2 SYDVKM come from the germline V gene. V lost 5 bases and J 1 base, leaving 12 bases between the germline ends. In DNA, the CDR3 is TGTGCCAGCAGTGGGCTGGGAACATCTGGAAACACCATATATTTT. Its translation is CASSGLGTSGNTIYF.

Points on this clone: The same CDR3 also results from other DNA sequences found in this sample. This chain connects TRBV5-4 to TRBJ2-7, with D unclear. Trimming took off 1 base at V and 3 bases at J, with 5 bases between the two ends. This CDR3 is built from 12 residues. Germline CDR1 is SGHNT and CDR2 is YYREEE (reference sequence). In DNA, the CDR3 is TGTGCCAGCAGCTTGCTCGGCTACGAGCAGTACTTC. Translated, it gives CASSLLGYEQYF.

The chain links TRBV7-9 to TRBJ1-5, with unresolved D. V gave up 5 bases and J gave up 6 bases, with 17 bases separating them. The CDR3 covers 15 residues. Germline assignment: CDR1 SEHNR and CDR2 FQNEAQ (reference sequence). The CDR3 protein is CASSLDTEISQPQHF. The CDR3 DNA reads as TGTGCCAGCAGCCTCGACACGGAGATCAGTCAGCCCCAGCATTTT.

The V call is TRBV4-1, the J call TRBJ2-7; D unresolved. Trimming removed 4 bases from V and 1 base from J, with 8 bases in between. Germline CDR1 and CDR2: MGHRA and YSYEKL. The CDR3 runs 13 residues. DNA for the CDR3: TGCGCCAGCAGCCCCGGAGTTTCCTACGAGCAGTACTTC. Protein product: CASSPGVSYEQYF.

The CDR3 region has the DNA TGTGCCAGCAGCTTAGCCGGAGCCTCCTACAATGAGCAGTTCTTC. Translated: CASSLAGASYNEQFF. This sequence joins TRBV11-2 and TRBJ2-1; no definite D call. Germline V CDR1 and CDR2: SGHAT, FQNNGV. The ends were cut back, 1 base at V and 0 bases at J, with 7 bases in the middle. The length of the CDR3 is 15 residues.

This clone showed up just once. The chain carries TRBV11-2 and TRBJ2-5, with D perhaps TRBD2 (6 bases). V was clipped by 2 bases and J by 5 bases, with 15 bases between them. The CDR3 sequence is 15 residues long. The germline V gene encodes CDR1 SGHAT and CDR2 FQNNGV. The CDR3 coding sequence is TGTGCCAGCAGCTTATTTCAGGAGGGGAGGGAGACCCAGTACTTC. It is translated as CASSLFQEGRETQYF.

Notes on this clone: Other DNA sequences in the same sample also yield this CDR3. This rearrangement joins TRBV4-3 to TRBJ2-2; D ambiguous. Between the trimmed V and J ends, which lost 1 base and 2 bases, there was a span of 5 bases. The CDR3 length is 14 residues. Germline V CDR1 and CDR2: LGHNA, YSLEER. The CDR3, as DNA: TGCGCCAGCAGCCAAGGGAGTAACACCGGGGAGCTGTTTTTT. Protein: CASSQGSNTGELFF.

The CDR3 spells CASTETGNTGELFF. CDR3 in DNA: TGTGCCAGCACCGAGACAGGGAACACCGGGGAGCTGTTTTTT. The rearrangement uses TRBV28 and TRBJ2-2; tentative D call: TRBD1 (6 bases). The V gene lost 7 bases and the J gene lost 1 base, with 10 bases spanning the gap. This CDR3 comprises 14 residues. CDR1 and CDR2 from the germline V gene are MDHEN and SYDVKM.

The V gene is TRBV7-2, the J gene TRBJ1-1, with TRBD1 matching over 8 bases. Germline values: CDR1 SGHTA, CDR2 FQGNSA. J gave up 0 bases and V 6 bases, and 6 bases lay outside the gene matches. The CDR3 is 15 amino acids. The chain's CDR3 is CASSYRQGMNTEAFF. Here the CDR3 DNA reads TGTGCCAGCAGTTACCGACAGGGGATGAACACTGAAGCTTTCTTT.

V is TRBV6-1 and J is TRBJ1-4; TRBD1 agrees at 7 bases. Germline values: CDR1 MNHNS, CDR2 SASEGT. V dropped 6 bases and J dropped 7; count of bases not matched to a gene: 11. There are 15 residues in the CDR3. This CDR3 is CASRGLTGTREKLFF. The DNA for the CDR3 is TGTGCCAGCAGGGGGTTGACAGGGACCCGTGAAAAACTGTTTTTT.

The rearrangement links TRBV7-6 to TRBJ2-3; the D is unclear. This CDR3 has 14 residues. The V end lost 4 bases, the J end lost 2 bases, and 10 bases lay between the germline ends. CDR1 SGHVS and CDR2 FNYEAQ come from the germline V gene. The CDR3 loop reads CASSSFAITDTQYF. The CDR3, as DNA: TGTGCCAGCAGCTCCTTCGCAATCACAGATACGCAGTATTTT.

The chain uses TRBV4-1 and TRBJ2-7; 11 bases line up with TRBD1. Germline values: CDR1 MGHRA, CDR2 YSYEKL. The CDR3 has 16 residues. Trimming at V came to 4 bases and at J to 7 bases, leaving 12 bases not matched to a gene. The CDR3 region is CASSPAEWRDRGEQYF. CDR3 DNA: TGCGCCAGCAGCCCAGCAGAGTGGAGGGACAGGGGGGAGCAGTACTTC.

The CDR3 bases are TGTGCCAGTAGTATGAAGGGACTAGCGGGAGTGGAGACCCAGTACTTC. Translation gives CASSMKGLAGVETQYF. The chain combines TRBV19 with TRBJ2-5; 14 bases map to TRBD2. CDR3 length: 16 amino acids. Germline loops: CDR1 LNHDA, CDR2 SQIVND (reference sequence). V trimming: 3 bases; J trimming: 5 bases; junction bases outside the gene matches: 5.

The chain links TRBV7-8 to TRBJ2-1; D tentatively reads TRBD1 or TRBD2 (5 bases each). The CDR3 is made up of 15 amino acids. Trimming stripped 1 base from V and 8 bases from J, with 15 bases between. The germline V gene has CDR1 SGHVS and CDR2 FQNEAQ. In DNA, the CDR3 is TGTGCCAGCAGCTTAGGGGGCAGGAGGCGCGATGAGCAGTTCTTC. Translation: CASSLGGRRRDEQFF.

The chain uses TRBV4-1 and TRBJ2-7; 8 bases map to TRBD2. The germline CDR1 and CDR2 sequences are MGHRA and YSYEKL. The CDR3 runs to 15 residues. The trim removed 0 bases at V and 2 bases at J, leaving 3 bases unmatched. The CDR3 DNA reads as TGCGCCAGCAGCCAAGAACTAGCGGTGACCTACGAGCAGTACTTC. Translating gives CASSQELAVTYEQYF.

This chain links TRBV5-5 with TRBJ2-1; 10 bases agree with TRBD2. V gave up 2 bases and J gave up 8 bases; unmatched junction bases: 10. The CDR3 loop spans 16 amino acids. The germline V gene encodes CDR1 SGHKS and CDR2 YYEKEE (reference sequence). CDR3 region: CASSFLPSGSGHEQFF. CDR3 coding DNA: TGTGCCAGCAGCTTCCTACCTAGCGGGAGTGGACATGAGCAGTTCTTC.

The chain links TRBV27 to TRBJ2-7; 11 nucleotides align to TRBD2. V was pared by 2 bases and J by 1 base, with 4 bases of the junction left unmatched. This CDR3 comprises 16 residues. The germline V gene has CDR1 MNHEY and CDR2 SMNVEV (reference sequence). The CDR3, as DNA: TGTGCCAGCAGTTTAACTAGCGGGAGAAGTTCCTACGAGCAGTACTTC. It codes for CASSLTSGRSSYEQYF.

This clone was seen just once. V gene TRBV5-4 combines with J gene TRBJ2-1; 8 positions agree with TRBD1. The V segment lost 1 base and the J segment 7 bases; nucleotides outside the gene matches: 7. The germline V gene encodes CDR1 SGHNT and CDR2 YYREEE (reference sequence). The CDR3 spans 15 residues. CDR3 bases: TGTGCCAGCAGCTTGATAGACAGGGGAAGAAATGAGCAGTTCTTC. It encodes CASSLIDRGRNEQFF.

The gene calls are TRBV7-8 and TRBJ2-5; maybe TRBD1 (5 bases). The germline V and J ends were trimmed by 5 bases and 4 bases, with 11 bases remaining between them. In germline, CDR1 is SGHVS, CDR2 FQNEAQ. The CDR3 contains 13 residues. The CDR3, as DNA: TGTGCCAGCAGCGGAGTTAGGGGAGAGACCCAGTACTTC. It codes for CASSGVRGETQYF.

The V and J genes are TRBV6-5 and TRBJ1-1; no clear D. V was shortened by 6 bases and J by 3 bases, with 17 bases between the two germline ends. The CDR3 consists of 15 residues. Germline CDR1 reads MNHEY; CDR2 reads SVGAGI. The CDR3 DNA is TGTGCCAGCAGATTAGAGGCCTTTTCGGACACTGAAGCTTTCTTT. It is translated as CASRLEAFSDTEAFF.

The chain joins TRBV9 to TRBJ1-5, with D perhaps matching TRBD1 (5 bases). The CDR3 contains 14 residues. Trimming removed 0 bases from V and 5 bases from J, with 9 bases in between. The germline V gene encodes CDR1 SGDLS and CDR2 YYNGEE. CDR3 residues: CASSVGGDHQPQHF. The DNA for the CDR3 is TGTGCCAGCAGCGTAGGAGGGGATCATCAGCCCCAGCATTTT.